This T cell receptor beta chain was recovered during a study of cytomegalovirus exposure and HLA in healthy donors. Turning to the study itself: The same platform used for the approximately 700 first-cohort repertoires was also used for the roughly 120 validation repertoires, as a later analysis reported.

Of note for this clone: Its antigen is not known.

This CDR3 contains 15 residues. From germline, CDR1 is MNHEY and CDR2 SMNVEV (reference sequence). V dropped 3 bases and J dropped 4; count of bases not matched to a gene: 5. TCRdb keeps only in-frame clones here, not all; method: immunoSEQ multiplex PCR. The data contain about 130,000 clones, around nine tenths of them singletons. The study drew the donors from its approximately 110-subject validation cohort, separate from the roughly 700-subject first cohort. Study findings and constraints: TCR beta chains numbering more than 150 were designated cytomegalovirus-associated.

The sample taken for sequencing was PBMCs. The rearrangement joins TRBV27 to TRBJ2-2; TRBD2 matches at 7 bases. This clonotype was obtained from a man aged 25 to 40 in good health and CMV-seronegative. The CDR3: CASSFGLVGTGELFF. CDR3 nucleotide sequence: TGTGCCAGCAGTTTTGGACTAGTGGGCACCGGGGAGCTGTTTTTT.